Below are 25 T cell receptor beta chains sequenced from a single sample in a study of T cells in Graves' hyperthyroidism and ophthalmopathy (dated by TCRdb to the late 2010s). Library creation used multiplex PCR. For sequencing, an Illumina HiSeq 2000 was employed. Amplification of TCR beta CDR3 regions was carried out from RNA transcripts. The TCR CDR3 was subjected to a first round of RT-PCR using the HTBI primer set and the Qiagen OneStep RT-PCR kit. TCRdb reran the public reads through fastp at Q25 and MiXCR, keeping productive beta chains. Each CDR3 protein gets just one entry, which takes the most common genes and DNA from the rows behind it. This sample holds nearly 600,000 distinct CDR3 sequences; about 15% were observed only once. Jointly, the top ten make up 5.8% of the sample. Source material: blood. The receptors derive from a woman aged 25 to 39 with Graves' hyperthyroidism that later progressed to Graves' ophthalmopathy.

This clonotype was picked up many times. The chain is built from TRBV11-3 and TRBJ1-6, with D unclear. V dropped 1 base and J dropped 9 bases, with 16 bases sitting between them. The CDR3 runs 16 residues. CDR1 and CDR2 (germline): SGHNT, YENEEA. This CDR3 reads CASSLAAADTLSPLHF. In DNA, the CDR3 is TGTGCCAGCAGCTTAGCGGCTGCAGACACCCTTTCACCCCTCCACTTT.

The sample holds many counts of this clonotype. The rearrangement joins TRBV5-1 to TRBJ2-5; D gene uncertain. The V end lost 7 bases, the J end lost 2 bases, and 6 bases lay between the germline ends. Germline V gives CDR1 SGHRS, CDR2 YFSETQ. This CDR3 spans 11 amino acids. CDR3 nucleotides: TGCGCCAGCCACGATCAAGAGACCCAGTACTTC. This codes for CASHDQETQYF.

This clonotype was counted at least ten times. The gene calls are TRBV30 and TRBJ2-5; D may be TRBD1 (7 bases). Germline CDR1 reads GTSNPN; CDR2 reads SVGIG (reference sequence). This CDR3 is built from 12 residues. Trimming stripped 5 bases from V and 4 bases from J, with 11 bases between. The DNA of the CDR3 is TGTGCCTGGGACCAGGGGGGAGAGACCCAGTACTTC. It codes for CAWDQGGETQYF. The full variable domain, completed using reference TRBV30 and TRBJ2-5, is SQTIHQWPATLVQPVGSPLSLECTVEGTSNPNLYWYRQAAGRGLQLLFYSVGIGQISSEVPQNLSASRPQDRQFILSSKKLLLSDSGFYLCAWDQGGETQYFGPGTRLLVL.

The chain carries TRBV14 and TRBJ2-1; the match to TRBD2 covers 9 bases. With V trimmed by 2 bases and J by 6 bases, 5 bases remained unmatched. There are 15 residues in the CDR3. Germline V gives CDR1 SGHDN, CDR2 FVKESK. CDR3 sequence: CASSQLAGKRNEQFF. The CDR3 region has the DNA TGTGCCAGCAGCCAACTAGCGGGAAAACGCAATGAGCAGTTCTTC. The full variable domain, rest sourced from reference TRBV14 and TRBJ2-1, is EAGVTQFPSHSVIEKGQTVTLRCDPISGHDNLYWYRRVMGKEIKFLLHFVKESKQDESGMPNNRFLAERTGGTYSTLKVQPAELEDSGVYFCASSQLAGKRNEQFFGPGTRLTVL.

This clonotype was found many times. The chain recombines TRBV6-1 with TRBJ2-7; perhaps TRBD1 as D (5 bases). This CDR3 region has 14 residues. CDR1 is MNHNS and CDR2 is SASEGT in the germline V gene. The V end lost 0 bases, the J end lost 2 bases, and 8 bases lay between the germline ends. The DNA for the CDR3 is TGTGCCAGCAGTGAAGCAGACAGTACCTACGAGCAGTACTTC. Translating it yields CASSEADSTYEQYF.

V usage is TRBV14 and J usage is TRBJ2-1; no clear D. V was pared by 1 base and J by 7 bases, with 8 bases between. Germline V gives CDR1 SGHDN, CDR2 FVKESK. This CDR3 spans 13 amino acids. CDR3 DNA sequence: TGTGCCAGCAGCCAAGTCTTATATAATGAGCAGTTCTTC. It encodes CASSQVLYNEQFF.

The sample holds a few counts of this clonotype. The chain joins TRBV27 to TRBJ2-3; TRBD2 is a possible D gene (7 bases). CDR3 length: 18 amino acids. CDR1 is MNHEY, CDR2 SMNVEV, per germline (reference sequence). V dropped 2 bases and J dropped 2 bases, with 20 bases sitting between them. This CDR3 reads CASSLASGGGAHTDTQYF. The CDR3 DNA is TGTGCCAGCAGTTTAGCTAGCGGAGGGGGGGCCCACACAGATACGCAGTATTTT.

At least ten counts were recorded for this clonotype. The V and J genes are TRBV7-8 and TRBJ2-3; D uncertain. The CDR3 runs to 16 residues. V shed 0 bases and J shed 2 bases, with 12 bases lying between them. In germline, CDR1 is SGHVS, CDR2 FQNEAQ. The CDR3 spells CASSLARPAPTDTQYF. As DNA, the CDR3 is TGTGCCAGCAGCTTAGCGAGACCCGCCCCCACAGATACGCAGTATTTT.

The chain carries TRBV12-3 or TRBV12-4 and TRBJ2-1; TRBD2 is a possible D gene (6 bases). CDR3 length: 13 amino acids. V lost 7 bases to trimming and J lost 12 bases, with 19 bases between them. In DNA form, the CDR3 reads TGTGCCAGCATCCCAAACGGGGGTACTGCGCAGTTCTTC. As protein: CASIPNGGTAQFF.

With regard to this clonotype: A much larger clone differs from this one at a single base, so this may be a read error. The CDR3 nucleotides are TGTGCCAGCATTTTAGAGGGAGCGGGAGGGCTTTACGAGCAGTACTTC. This codes for CASILEGAGGLYEQYF. The chain is built from TRBV12-3 or TRBV12-4 and TRBJ2-7; 10 nucleotides line up with TRBD2. This CDR3 comprises 16 residues.

V usage is TRBV29-1 and J usage is TRBJ2-5, with 12 bases aligning to TRBD2. Germline V lookup: CDR1 SQVTM, CDR2 ANQGSEA. J lost 7 bases, V lost 2 bases, and 14 bases had no gene match. The CDR3 extends over 17 amino acids. This CDR3 reads CSVESISGLAGLRTQYF. CDR3 coding DNA: TGCAGCGTTGAAAGTATATCGGGACTAGCGGGTTTGCGGACCCAGTACTTC.

This clonotype was seen many times. V usage is TRBV20-1 and J usage is TRBJ2-5; 10 positions match TRBD2. Germline loops: CDR1 DFQATT, CDR2 SNEGSKA (reference sequence). This CDR3 has 17 residues. V shed 1 base, J shed 4 bases, and the junction held 12 bases outside the gene matches. CDR3 amino acids: CSARAHGGSGRLETQYF. The CDR3 DNA reads TGCAGTGCTAGAGCTCATGGCGGTAGCGGGAGGTTAGAGACCCAGTACTTC.

This clonotype was recorded many times. This sequence joins TRBV7-9 and TRBJ1-5; D unclear. The CDR3 covers 13 residues. The germline gives CDR1 SEHNR, CDR2 FQNEAQ (reference sequence). Trimming pared 4 bases from V and 5 bases from J, leaving 9 bases between. CDR3 DNA sequence: TGTGCCAGCAGCTCCCTCCAGGATCAGCCCCAGCATTTT. This gives the protein CASSSLQDQPQHF.

This clonotype was counted at least ten times. The chain joins TRBV29-1 to TRBJ2-7, with 9 bases identical to TRBD1. CDR1 and CDR2 from the germline V gene are SQVTM and ANQGSEA. This CDR3 has 14 residues. With 2 bases clipped from V and 1 base from J, the junction kept 3 bases outside the gene matches. The CDR3 bases are TGCAGCGTTGAATGGGACAGGGAATCCTACGAGCAGTACTTC. Translated, it gives CSVEWDRESYEQYF.

This clonotype was picked up many times. In DNA form, the CDR3 reads TGTGCCAGCAGCGCGGGCGCTTTGGACACTGAAGCTTTCTTT. Translated: CASSAGALDTEAFF. The J gene is TRBJ1-1, the V gene TRBV9; D is unclear. CDR1 and CDR2 from the germline V gene are SGDLS and YYNGEE. The V gene lost 3 bases and the J gene lost 3 bases, with 12 bases spanning the gap. The CDR3 totals 14 residues.

This clonotype appeared many times. The chain joins TRBV10-3 to TRBJ2-7; D is unresolved. Germline-derived CDR1 and CDR2 are ENHRY and SYGVKD. This CDR3 spans 13 amino acids. V was cut by 0 bases and J by 6 bases, with 9 bases left in between. The CDR3 coding sequence is TGTGCCATCAGTGAGTCGTTGATTTCCGAGCAGTACTTC. Protein: CAISESLISEQYF.

This clonotype was counted at least ten times. V and J are TRBV12-5 and TRBJ2-2; 16 bases line up with TRBD2. Per germline, CDR1 LGHNT and CDR2 FRNRAP. V trimming: 3 bases; J trimming: 10 bases; junction bases outside the gene matches: 11. CDR3 length equals 18 residues. The CDR3 protein is CASGLLPGTSGRAKELFF. Here the CDR3 DNA reads TGTGCTAGTGGTTTACTCCCCGGGACTAGCGGGAGGGCCAAGGAGCTGTTTTTT.

This clonotype occurred many times. V usage is TRBV29-1 and J usage is TRBJ2-7; D call uncertain. V lost 4 bases and J lost 3, with 13 bases in between. This CDR3 is built from 13 residues. Germline CDR1 SQVTM, CDR2 ANQGSEA. In DNA, the CDR3 is TGCAGCGTTGGGCCAGGAGCAAACTACGAGCAGTACTTC. This gives the protein CSVGPGANYEQYF.

The chain is built from TRBV30 and TRBJ2-7, with 10 nucleotides matching TRBD2. Losses at the gene ends were 0 bases for V and 4 bases for J; bases not matched to a gene: 6. In germline, CDR1 is GTSNPN, CDR2 SVGIG (reference sequence). The CDR3 spans 15 residues. The CDR3 DNA is TGTGCCTGGAGTGTTACTAGCGGGACTATATACGAGCAGTACTTC. Residues: CAWSVTSGTIYEQYF.

This clonotype was seen repeatedly, ten times or more. V usage is TRBV2 and J usage is TRBJ2-7, with TRBD2 identical over 10 bases. The CDR3 has 15 amino acids. Trimming took 6 bases from V and 1 from J; bases not matched to a gene: 6. Germline CDR1 reads SNHLY; CDR2 reads FYNNEI. CDR3: CASRALAGVSYEQYF. CDR3 DNA: TGTGCCAGCAGGGCTCTAGCGGGAGTATCCTACGAGCAGTACTTC. The full variable domain, in which reference TRBV2 and TRBJ2-7 provide the parts outside the CDR3, is EPEVTQTPSHQVTQMGQEVILRCVPISNHLYFYWYRQILGQKVEFLVSFYNNEISEKSEIFDDQFSVERPDGSNFTLKIRSTKLEDSAMYFCASRALAGVSYEQYFGPGTRLTVT.

A few counts support this clonotype. The CDR3 protein is CASSLLRGKLNTEAFF. The CDR3 DNA follows: TGTGCCAGCAGCTTACTCCGGGGGAAATTGAACACTGAAGCTTTCTTT. The chain combines TRBV12-3 or TRBV12-4 with TRBJ1-1, with a weak D call TRBD1 (5 bases). The CDR3 spans 16 residues. The germline V and J ends were trimmed by 6 bases and 0 bases, with 17 bases remaining between them.

This chain connects TRBV19 to TRBJ1-3; possibly TRBD1 for D (5 bases). V was clipped by 0 bases and J by 3 bases, with 15 bases between them. Looked up from germline, CDR1 is LNHDA and CDR2 is SQIVND (reference sequence). This CDR3 region has 17 residues. CDR3 loop: CASSIDHFREVGNTIYF. DNA for the CDR3: TGTGCCAGTAGTATAGATCACTTCAGGGAGGTTGGAAACACCATATATTTT.

The gene calls are TRBV28 and TRBJ2-7; D is perhaps TRBD2 (7 bases). The CDR3 covers 20 residues. Germline V gene data show CDR1 as MDHEN and CDR2 as SYDVKM. Trimming pared 3 bases from V and 0 bases from J, leaving 27 bases between. This chain's CDR3 is CASSFVVSAQAGASSYEQYF. The CDR3 DNA is TGTGCCAGCAGTTTTGTCGTTTCAGCTCAGGCGGGGGCGAGCTCCTACGAGCAGTACTTC.

This clonotype was seen many times. The chain joins TRBV11-2 to TRBJ1-3, with unresolved D. The CDR3 is made up of 14 amino acids. V lost 8 bases, J lost 0 bases, and 11 bases lay in between. The V gene's germline CDR1 is SGHAT and CDR2 FQNNGV. CDR3 protein: CASRGDPSGNTIYF. The CDR3 DNA follows: TGTGCCAGCCGGGGAGATCCCTCTGGAAACACCATATATTTT. Together with reference TRBV11-2 and TRBJ1-3, the CDR3 gives the full variable domain: EAGVAQSPRYKIIEKRQSVAFWCNPISGHATLYWYQQILGQGPKLLIQFQNNGVVDDSQLPKDRFSAERLKGVDSTLKIQPAKLEDSAVYLCASRGDPSGNTIYFGEGSWLTVV.

This clonotype was picked up many times. This CDR3 is CASSERRGVSDTQYF. The DNA for the CDR3 is TGTGCCAGCAGTGAAAGACGGGGGGTCTCAGATACGCAGTATTTT. This rearrangement joins TRBV2 to TRBJ2-3, with TRBD2 matching over 7 bases. CDR3 length equals 15 residues. Germline-derived CDR1 and CDR2 are SNHLY and FYNNEI. The junction had 6 bases not matched to a gene; V was cut back by 2 bases and J by 4 bases.